These T cell receptor beta chains were read from a single sample in a study of blood T cell repertoires in COVID-19. TCRdb's copy holds only in-frame clones and misses some; the assay was immunoSEQ multiplex PCR. The data contain under 200,000 clones, around 86% of them singletons. The source material was peripheral blood. Receptor source: a man aged 55 to 70 with COVID-19, enrolled during active disease. The CDR3 runs from the conserved cysteine through the conserved F or W. The D gene is left open where the match is weak. Rows give clone size only sometimes, using once, few, many, or a class for an expanded clone.

-,TRBJ2-2,TRBV11-2,-,TGTGCCAGCAGCTTAGGGCTCGGGGAGCTGTTTTTT,CASSLGLGELFF
TRBD1,TRBJ1-6,TRBV7-2,once,TGTGCCAGCAGCAGTGGACAGGGTGATAATTCACCCCTCCACTTT,CASSSGQGDNSPLHF
TRBD2,TRBJ2-7,TRBV7-2,-,TGTGCCAGCAGTCCGCGGGTCACTAGCGGCTACGAGCAGTACTTC,CASSPRVTSGYEQYF
TRBD1,TRBJ2-2,TRBV19,-,TGTGCCAGTAGTTCCTACAGGGGACAGAACACCGGGGAGCTGTTTTTT,CASSSYRGQNTGELFF
-,TRBJ1-1,TRBV5-8,once,TGTGCCAGCAGCTTGGGCCTCCTGGGCGGGGTGGCCACTGAAGCTTTCTTT,CASSLGLLGGVATEAFF
TRBD1,TRBJ1-3,TRBV7-9,-,TGTGCCAGCAGCTTAAAGGGCGGACAGGTCTCTGGAAACACCATATATTTT,CASSLKGGQVSGNTIYF
-,TRBJ2-5,TRBV7-9,-,TGTGCCAGCAGCCCGGGGGAATACAGGTTCGGGGAGACCCAGTACTTC,CASSPGEYRFGETQYF
TRBD2,TRBJ2-5,TRBV7-2,-,TGTGCCAGCAGCCGTAGCGGGAATAATCAAGAGACCCAGTACTTC,CASSRSGNNQETQYF
TRBD1,TRBJ2-2,TRBV24-1,-,TGTGCCACCAGTGACAAGGGGACAGGGAGAACCGGGGAGCTGTTTTTT,CATSDKGTGRTGELFF
-,TRBJ1-2,TRBV19,-,TGTGCCAGTAGCGAGGACAGCCCTACGGGCTACACCTTC,CASSEDSPTGYTF
TRBD1,TRBJ1-2,TRBV14,once,TGTGCCAGCAGCCAAGTATCAGGGGGAAACTATGGCTACACCTTC,CASSQVSGGNYGYTF
TRBD1,TRBJ2-5,TRBV5-1,-,TGCGCCAGCAGTGACAGGGGGGGCCAAGAGACCCAGTACTTC,CASSDRGGQETQYF
TRBD1,TRBJ1-4,TRBV6-5,once,TGTGCCACCCGGACAGGCTACGAAAAACTGTTTTTT,CATRTGYEKLFF
TRBD2,TRBJ2-3,TRBV5-1,-,TGCGCCAGCAGCTTGGAGTCTAGCGGGGGGTACACAGATACGCAGTATTTT,CASSLESSGGYTDTQYF
-,TRBJ1-1,TRBV6-2/TRBV6-3,-,TGTGCCAGCAGCACAATATACCCTGAAGCTTTCTTT,CASSTIYPEAFF
-,TRBJ2-3,TRBV29-1,-,TGCAGCGTCACAGCATTGGGTCAAGATACGCAGTATTTT,CSVTALGQDTQYF
-,TRBJ2-7,TRBV30,-,TGTGCCTGGAGAACCGGTTACGAGCAGTACTTC,CAWRTGYEQYF
-,TRBJ1-3,TRBV10-3,-,TGTGCCATCAGTGAGTCGGCTAGGGGCTTCGGAAACACCATATATTTT,CAISESARGFGNTIYF
-,TRBJ2-3,TRBV18,-,TGTGCCAGCTCACCAGGGGGGGCGGCCTTCCGTATAGGTACGCAGTATTTT,CASSPGGAAFRIGTQYF
-,TRBJ2-7,TRBV3-1/TRBV3-2,once,TGTGCCAGCAGCCCTGATGGAGGGCCCTACGAGCAGTACTTC,CASSPDGGPYEQYF
TRBD1,TRBJ1-6,TRBV6-5,once,TGTGCCGGGGGACAGGCCCATTCACCCCTCCACTTT,CAGGQAHSPLHF
-,TRBJ1-4,TRBV6-6,-,TGTGCCAGCAGTTTAAGGGGGGGGCCTGAACTGTTTTTT,CASSLRGGPELFF
TRBD1,TRBJ2-5,TRBV6-5,-,TGTGCCAGCAGTTACTCGGGTAGGGACAGCGAGACCCAGTACTTC,CASSYSGRDSETQYF
-,TRBJ1-3,TRBV7-2,-,TGTGCCAGCAGCTTATGGACAGCCCTCGCAAACACCATATATTTT,CASSLWTALANTIYF
TRBD1,TRBJ1-2,TRBV29-1,-,TGCAGCGTGGGGGGACAGACAGCGATCTATGGCTACACCTTC,CSVGGQTAIYGYTF
-,TRBJ1-6,TRBV5-4,-,TGTGCCAGCACCCTTGGGGGGTATAATTCACCCCTCCACTTT,CASTLGGYNSPLHF
-,TRBJ1-5,TRBV6-6,once,TGTGCCAGCAGTTACTCGGGCGGGAATCAGCCCCAGCATTTT,CASSYSGGNQPQHF
TRBD2,TRBJ2-2,TRBV13,-,TGTGCCAGCAGCTCCGATCTTGGACTAGATAAGACCGGGGAGCTGTTTTTT,CASSSDLGLDKTGELFF
-,TRBJ1-2,TRBV19,once,TGTGCCAGTAGTAACCTAGGGCAGGGAAGGATCGGTGACTATGGCTACACCTTC,CASSNLGQGRIGDYGYTF
-,TRBJ2-1,TRBV19,-,TGTGCCAGTAGTAATCTGGCGAGCGGCCGCCTCTACAATGAGCAGTTCTTC,CASSNLASGRLYNEQFF
-,TRBJ2-7,TRBV9,-,TGTGTCAGCAGCGTAGGAGACAGCCTCTCCTACGAGCAGTACTTC,CVSSVGDSLSYEQYF
TRBD1,TRBJ1-5,TRBV6-5,-,TGTGCCAGCAGTACAGGGGCTAGTCAGCCCCAGCATTTT,CASSTGASQPQHF
-,TRBJ1-1,TRBV27,-,TGTGCCAGCAGTTTGCAGGGCCACACTGAAGCTTTCTTT,CASSLQGHTEAFF
TRBD1,TRBJ1-2,TRBV7-2,-,TGTGCCAGCAGCACCGCTCCGGGACAGGGGAACTATGGCTACACCTTC,CASSTAPGQGNYGYTF
-,TRBJ2-1,TRBV12-3/TRBV12-4,-,TGTGCCAGCAGTAGGGGTGATGAGCAGTTCTTC,CASSRGDEQFF
TRBD1,TRBJ1-2,TRBV5-6,-,TGTGCCAGCAGCCCCGGACAGGAGGCTTTCTATGGCTACACCTTC,CASSPGQEAFYGYTF
TRBD1,TRBJ1-2,TRBV5-4,-,TGTGCCAGCAGCCCCGGGACAGGCTATGGCTACACCTTC,CASSPGTGYGYTF
-,TRBJ1-1,TRBV3-1/TRBV3-2,-,TGTGCCAGCAGCCAAGGGACAGTAAACACTGAAGCTTTCTTT,CASSQGTVNTEAFF
TRBD1,TRBJ1-2,TRBV7-2,once,TGTGCCAGCAGCCCAGGACTAAGGGACAGGAAACTTCGGGGAGGCTACACCTTC,CASSPGLRDRKLRGGYTF
-,TRBJ2-3,TRBV30,-,TGTGCCTGGACCTTGACTAGTGCAGATACGCAGTATTTT,CAWTLTSADTQYF
-,TRBJ1-6,TRBV28,-,TGTGCCAGCACCACAGACAGCTCCTATAATTCACCCCTCCACTTT,CASTTDSSYNSPLHF
-,TRBJ1-2,TRBV12-3/TRBV12-4,-,TGTGCCAGCAGTTTGGCGGCAAATGGCTACACCTTC,CASSLAANGYTF
-,TRBJ1-3,TRBV4-3,once,TGCGCCAGCAGCCAAGATAGCCGCAACACCATATATTTT,CASSQDSRNTIYF
TRBD2,TRBJ2-3,TRBV24-1,-,TGTGCCACCAGTGACTCGGGACTAGCGGGAGTGGCAGATACGCAGTATTTT,CATSDSGLAGVADTQYF
TRBD1,TRBJ2-7,TRBV6-5,-,TGTGCCAGCACCCAGATCAGGGGGAGCTACGAGCAGTACTTC,CASTQIRGSYEQYF
TRBD1,TRBJ1-1,TRBV2,-,TGTGCCAGCGGGTACAGGGGGCGGATAGACACTGAAGCTTTCTTT,CASGYRGRIDTEAFF
TRBD1,TRBJ2-1,TRBV19,-,TGTGCCAGTAGTCCCGCCGGGACAGGGCACAATGAGCAGTTCTTC,CASSPAGTGHNEQFF
-,TRBJ1-6,TRBV4-2,-,TGTGCCAGCAGCCAAGATCGACCGACAGTTATTAATTCACCCCTCCACTTT,CASSQDRPTVINSPLHF
-,TRBJ2-5,TRBV2,-,TGTGCCACTGCCGGGTCGCGGACCCAGTACTTC,CATAGSRTQYF
TRBD1,TRBJ1-3,TRBV6-1,-,TGTGCCAGCAGTGTGCATTCAGGGGGCTCTGGAAACACCATATATTTT,CASSVHSGGSGNTIYF
TRBD1,TRBJ1-5,TRBV18,-,TGTGCCAGCTCACCACCAGGGACAGGGGGCGGCCAGCCCCAGCATTTT,CASSPPGTGGGQPQHF
-,TRBJ1-1,TRBV7-3,-,TGTGCCAGCAGCTTATATTCAGGGACTGAAGCTTTCTTT,CASSLYSGTEAFF